This T cell receptor beta chain was observed in a study of cytomegalovirus exposure and HLA in healthy donors. CDR3 length equals 20 residues. V lost 0 bases to trimming and J lost 3 bases; unmatched junction nucleotides: 17. A multiplex PCR was run with 60 Vbeta primers and 13 Jbeta primers. Original processing notes: Counted up in a later analysis, unique TCR beta chains came to some 82 million, with some 11 million shared. Clones were sequenced by immunoSEQ multiplex PCR, and TCRdb holds only the in-frame ones, with some missing. V and J calls and clone size are given by that table; D and trimming were obtained from the DNA. The repertoire holds 250,000 to 350,000 clones, with 75% to 90% as singletons. Concerning this clone: Its specificity is not known.

Whole-study results and caveats: The CMV antigen specificity of a few CMV-associated chains was confirmed through in vitro analysis. Later work found most CMV-associated TCR beta chains apparently HLA-restricted.

V gene TRBV23-1 combines with J gene TRBJ2-7, with 10 bases identical to TRBD1. TRBV23-1 is filed as an ORF, its function uncertain. Sequenced input: PBMCs. This TCR was recovered from a girl aged 2 to 10 in good health and CMV-seronegative. In DNA form, the CDR3 reads TGCGCCAGCAGTCAATCCATTTTACGACAGGGGGCTGGAGGGGGCTACGAGCAGTACTTC. Amino acids: CASSQSILRQGAGGGYEQYF.